This T cell receptor beta chain is from a study of beta chain features in type 1 diabetes. Whole-study results and caveats: PCR might favor shorter templates, equally in patients and controls.

As to this clone: What it recognizes is unknown.

V was cut by 5 bases and J by 1 base, with 17 bases left in between. This CDR3 spans 16 amino acids. Germline V gene lookup returns CDR1 LNHDA and CDR2 SQIVND (reference sequence). Sequencing targeted expressed TCRB transcripts, as all isolated RNA had been reverse transcribed. Using immunoSEQ multiplex PCR, the repertoire was profiled, and TCRdb retains in-frame clones only, with some absent. Of about 180,000 clones detected, 13% appear once; the ten largest clones hold 0.62%. CD4+ naive, central memory, regulatory and stem cell-like memory cells were sorted via CD45RO/CCR7/CD25/CD127/CD95/CD27. This clonotype was sampled from a woman under 30 in good health. Sequencing used central memory CD4+ T cells from blood. The rearrangement links TRBV19 to TRBJ1-1, with unresolved D. CDR3 in amino acids: CASSDVMGGRNTEAFF. The DNA of the CDR3 is TGTGCCAGTAGTGATGTTATGGGCGGGAGGAACACTGAAGCTTTCTTT.